The rows below give T cell receptor beta chains drawn from one sample of a study of early T cells in non-severe SARS-CoV-2 infection. In TCRdb, the 5' RACE reads were re-called with MiXCR into one record per CDR3 protein. This table holds 25,000 to 35,000 distinct CDR3 sequences, roughly 5% found once. The sequenced sample was whole blood. All receptors come from an adult who was a healthcare worker with PCR-confirmed SARS-CoV-2 infection or an uninfected control (not recorded which). CDR3s include the opening cysteine and the closing phenylalanine or tryptophan. The D gene is left open where the match is weak. Clone size, where shown, is once, few, many, or a class for clones that have expanded.

d_call j_call clone_size v_call cdr3_nt cdr3_aa
- TRBJ2-4 many TRBV10-2 TGCGCCAGCAGTGACCCAGACTTAGCCAAAAACATTCAGTACTTC CASSDPDLAKNIQYF
- TRBJ1-6 many TRBV6-5 TGTGCCAGCAGTTCTGGAGGGGCAACCTATAATTCACCCCTCCACTTT CASSSGGATYNSPLHF
- TRBJ1-4 many TRBV7-9 TGTGCCAGCAGCCTCGGGGCCTCGGCACGGGACACGAGGGAACTGTTTTTT CASSLGASARDTRELFF
- TRBJ2-5 many TRBV12-3/TRBV12-4 TGTGCCAGCAGCCTGGACTTCCAAGAGACCCAGTACTTC CASSLDFQETQYF
TRBD1 TRBJ2-5 many TRBV2 TGTGCCAGCAGTGACCCGGACAGGGAAGAGACCCAGTACTTC CASSDPDREETQYF
- TRBJ1-5 few TRBV7-9 TGTGCCAGCAGCTTATACGGCGGGCAGCCCCAGCATTTT CASSLYGGQPQHF
- TRBJ1-1 - TRBV5-1 TGCGCCAGCAGCTTGGCGGGGACCAACACTGAAGCTTTCTTT CASSLAGTNTEAFF
- TRBJ2-1 many TRBV5-4 TGTGCCAGCAGCGTACAGGGGAGGGCTGAGCAGTTCTTC CASSVQGRAEQFF
- TRBJ1-5 few TRBV7-8 TGTGCCAGCAGCTTAGACCCCTCAGGGGCGAGCAATCAGCCCCAGCATTTT CASSLDPSGASNQPQHF
TRBD1 TRBJ2-1 many TRBV24-1 TGTGCCACCAGTGACCCCGGGACAGGGGGCAATGAGCAGTTCTTC CATSDPGTGGNEQFF
TRBD1 TRBJ2-1 many TRBV24-1 TGTGCCACCAGTGGCGACAGGGGTTACAATGAGCAGTTCTTC CATSGDRGYNEQFF
TRBD1 TRBJ1-1 many TRBV20-1 TGCAGTGCTGCTGGCGGGACAGCGAGTACTGAAGCTTTCTTT CSAAGGTASTEAFF
TRBD2 TRBJ2-7 many TRBV7-8 TGTGCCAGCAGCACGGGGGGCTACGAGCAGTACTTC CASSTGGYEQYF
- TRBJ1-2 many TRBV4-1 TGCGCCAGCAGCCAAGTTGGTACTAACTATGGCTACACCTTC CASSQVGTNYGYTF
- TRBJ2-1 many TRBV11-1 TGTGCCAGCAGCTTATCGTGGCTCCACAATGAGCAGTTCTTC CASSLSWLHNEQFF
- TRBJ1-2 - TRBV5-1 TGCGCCAGCAGCCTCCTCGGCAGGGCGGGTGGCTACACCTTC CASSLLGRAGGYTF
TRBD2 TRBJ2-7 many TRBV29-1 TGCAGCGTCGCCAAGAGACTAGCGGGTCCCTACGAGCAGTACTTC CSVAKRLAGPYEQYF
- TRBJ2-7 - TRBV20-1 TGCAGTGCTACCCCGGCCACCACCTACGAGCAGTACTTC CSATPATTYEQYF
- TRBJ1-2 many TRBV3-1 TGTGCCAGCAGCCACTCCGACAGAACTAACTATGGCTACACCTTC CASSHSDRTNYGYTF
- TRBJ2-1 few TRBV6-5 TGTGCCAGCAGCCCCGAGCTAGCCCCTTACAATGAGCAGTTCTTC CASSPELAPYNEQFF
TRBD2 TRBJ2-7 few TRBV27 TGTGCCAGCAGTTTAACGGGAGGCAGGATCTACGAGCAGTACTTC CASSLTGGRIYEQYF
- TRBJ2-5 many TRBV7-6 TGTGCCAGCAAGGGTCGGGAGACCCAGTACTTC CASKGRETQYF
- TRBJ2-1 many TRBV3-2 TGTGCCAGCAGCCAAGCAGCTGGGACAGCCTACAATGAGCAGTTCTTC CASSQAAGTAYNEQFF
TRBD2 TRBJ2-1 many TRBV14 TGTGCCAGCAGCAACCCTAGCGGGGGGAGCTCCTACAATGAGCAGTTCTTC CASSNPSGGSSYNEQFF
- TRBJ1-3 many TRBV7-2 TGTGCCAGCAGCTTAGGTTTCGCGGGCAGGCTCGGGAACACCATATATTTT CASSLGFAGRLGNTIYF
TRBD2 TRBJ2-1 many TRBV6-5 TGTGCCAGCAGTTACTCGACAGGCCTAGCGGGCAACAATGAGCAGTTCTTC CASSYSTGLAGNNEQFF
TRBD2 TRBJ2-5 many TRBV11-2 TGTGCCAGCAGCTTTAGCGGGATCCCCCAAGAGACCCAGTACTTC CASSFSGIPQETQYF
TRBD2 TRBJ2-3 many TRBV7-6 TGTGCCAGCAGCTTGGCTAGCGGGATTGGAACAGATACGCAGTATTTT CASSLASGIGTDTQYF
TRBD2 TRBJ2-3 - TRBV11-2 TGTGCCAGCAGCTTTCAGCGGGGGGCAGATACGCAGTATTTT CASSFQRGADTQYF
- TRBJ2-7 many TRBV10-3 TGTGCCATCTCGGTGAGGGCCGAGCAGTACTTC CAISVRAEQYF
- TRBJ2-2 many TRBV10-1 TGCGCCAGCAGTGTGGGGGCGACCGGGGAGCTGTTTTTT CASSVGATGELFF
- TRBJ1-2 few TRBV29-1 TGCAGCGTTGGAGGAGAGGACTTGGCCTATGGCTACACCTTC CSVGGEDLAYGYTF
- TRBJ2-1 many TRBV15 TGTGCCACCAGCCAGGGGTGGTTAGGGACATTCGGAAGGAACAATGAGCAGTTCTTC CATSQGWLGTFGRNNEQFF
- TRBJ1-5 many TRBV2 TGTGCCAGCAGTTTAGGACGAGGCAATCAGCCCCAGCATTTT CASSLGRGNQPQHF
TRBD1 TRBJ1-2 many TRBV20-1 TGCAGTGCTAGAGATGAGGACAGGGGAGGGTATGGCTACACCTTC CSARDEDRGGYGYTF
TRBD1 TRBJ2-7 many TRBV30 TGTGCCTGGAGTGAGGACAGGGGACGAAGCGAGCAGTACTTC CAWSEDRGRSEQYF
- TRBJ2-1 few TRBV6-2/TRBV6-3 TGTGCCAGCAGTTCCCCGAGCGGGCCCTCCTACAATGAGCAGTTCTTC CASSSPSGPSYNEQFF
TRBD1 TRBJ1-1 - TRBV30 TGTGCCTGGGAACAGGGGGGCACTGAAGCTTTCTTT CAWEQGGTEAFF
- TRBJ1-5 few TRBV5-1 TGCGCCAGCAGCCCGGACGGAGGCCAGCCCCAGCATTTT CASSPDGGQPQHF